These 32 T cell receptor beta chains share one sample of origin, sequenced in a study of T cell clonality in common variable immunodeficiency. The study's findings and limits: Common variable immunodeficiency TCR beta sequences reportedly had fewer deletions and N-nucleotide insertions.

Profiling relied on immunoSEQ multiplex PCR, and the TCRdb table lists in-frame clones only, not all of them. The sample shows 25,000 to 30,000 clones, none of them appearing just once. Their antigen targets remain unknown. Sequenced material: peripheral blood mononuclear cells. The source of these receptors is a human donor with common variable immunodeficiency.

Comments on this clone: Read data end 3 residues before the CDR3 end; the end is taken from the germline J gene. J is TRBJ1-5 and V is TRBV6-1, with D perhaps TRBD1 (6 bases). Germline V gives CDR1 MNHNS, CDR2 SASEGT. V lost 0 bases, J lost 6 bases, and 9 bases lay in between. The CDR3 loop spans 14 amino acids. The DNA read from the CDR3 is TGTGCCAGCAGTGAAGCCGGGACATCTCAGCCC. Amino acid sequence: CASSEAGTSQP. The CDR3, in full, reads CASSEAGTSQPQHF.

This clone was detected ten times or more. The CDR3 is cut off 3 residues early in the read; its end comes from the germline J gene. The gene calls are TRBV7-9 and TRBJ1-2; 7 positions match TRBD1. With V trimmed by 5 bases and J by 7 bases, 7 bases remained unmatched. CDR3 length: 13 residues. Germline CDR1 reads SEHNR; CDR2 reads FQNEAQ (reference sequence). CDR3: CASSLDRDFGYTF. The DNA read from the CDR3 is TGTGCCAGCAGCCTCGACAGGGATTTTGGC.

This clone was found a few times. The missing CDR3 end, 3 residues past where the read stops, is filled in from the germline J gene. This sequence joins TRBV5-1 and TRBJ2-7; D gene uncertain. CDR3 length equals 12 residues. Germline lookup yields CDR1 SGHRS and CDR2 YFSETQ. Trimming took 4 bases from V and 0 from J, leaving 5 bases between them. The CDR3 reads CASSPSSYEQYF. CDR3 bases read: TGCGCCAGCAGCCCCAGCTCCTACGAG.

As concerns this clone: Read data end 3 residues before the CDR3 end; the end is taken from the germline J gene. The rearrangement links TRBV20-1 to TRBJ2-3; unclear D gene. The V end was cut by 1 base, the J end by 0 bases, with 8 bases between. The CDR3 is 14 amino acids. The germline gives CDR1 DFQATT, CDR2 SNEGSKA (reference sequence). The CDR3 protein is CSARASGSTDTQYF. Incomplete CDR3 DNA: TGCAGTGCTAGAGCCTCCGGTAGCACAGATACG.

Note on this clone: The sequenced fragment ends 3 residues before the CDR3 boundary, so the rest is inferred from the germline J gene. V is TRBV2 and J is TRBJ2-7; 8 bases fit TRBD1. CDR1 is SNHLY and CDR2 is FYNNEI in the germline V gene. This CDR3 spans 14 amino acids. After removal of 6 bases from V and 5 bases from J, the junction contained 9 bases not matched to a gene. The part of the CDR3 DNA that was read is TGTGCCAGCAGGAAGACAGGGGAGGTCCACGAG. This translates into CASRKTGEVHE. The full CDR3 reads CASRKTGEVHEQYF.

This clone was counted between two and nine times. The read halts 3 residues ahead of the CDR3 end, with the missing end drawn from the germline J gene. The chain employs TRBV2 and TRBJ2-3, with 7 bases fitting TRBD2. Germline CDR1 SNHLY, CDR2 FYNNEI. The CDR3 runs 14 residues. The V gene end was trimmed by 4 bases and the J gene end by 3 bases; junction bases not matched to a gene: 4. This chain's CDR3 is CASSANSGTDTQYF. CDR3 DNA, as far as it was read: TGTGCCAGCAGTGCGAATAGCGGGACAGATACG.

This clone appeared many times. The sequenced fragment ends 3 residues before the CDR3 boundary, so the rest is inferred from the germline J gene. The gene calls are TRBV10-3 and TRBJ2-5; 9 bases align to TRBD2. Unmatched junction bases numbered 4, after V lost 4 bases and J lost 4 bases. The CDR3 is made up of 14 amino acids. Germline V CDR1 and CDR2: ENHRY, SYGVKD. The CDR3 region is CAISGGGARETQYF. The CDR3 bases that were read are TGTGCCATCAGTGGCGGGGGGGCGCGAGAGACC.

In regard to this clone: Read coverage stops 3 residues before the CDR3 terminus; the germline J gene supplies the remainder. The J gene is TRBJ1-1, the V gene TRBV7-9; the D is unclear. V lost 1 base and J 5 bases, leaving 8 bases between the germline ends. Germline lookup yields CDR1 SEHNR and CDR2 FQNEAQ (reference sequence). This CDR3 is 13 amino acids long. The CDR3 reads CASSLEGGTEAFF. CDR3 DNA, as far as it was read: TGTGCCAGCAGCTTAGAGGGTGGGACTGAA.

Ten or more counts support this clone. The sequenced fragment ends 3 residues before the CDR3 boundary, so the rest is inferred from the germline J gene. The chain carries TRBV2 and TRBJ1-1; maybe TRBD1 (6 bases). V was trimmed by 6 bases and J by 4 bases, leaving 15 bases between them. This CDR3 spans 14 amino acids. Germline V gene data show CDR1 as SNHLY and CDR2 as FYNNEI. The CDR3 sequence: CASRDTGLGTEAFF. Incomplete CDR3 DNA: TGTGCCAGCAGGGATACAGGGTTGGGCACTGAA.

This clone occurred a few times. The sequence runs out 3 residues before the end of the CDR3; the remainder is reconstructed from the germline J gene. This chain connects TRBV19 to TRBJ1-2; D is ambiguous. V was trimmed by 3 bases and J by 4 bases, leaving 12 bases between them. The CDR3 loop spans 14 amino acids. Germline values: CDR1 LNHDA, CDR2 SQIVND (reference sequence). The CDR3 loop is CASSMFGVAYGYTF. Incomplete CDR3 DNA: TGTGCCAGTAGTATGTTCGGGGTAGCCTATGGC.

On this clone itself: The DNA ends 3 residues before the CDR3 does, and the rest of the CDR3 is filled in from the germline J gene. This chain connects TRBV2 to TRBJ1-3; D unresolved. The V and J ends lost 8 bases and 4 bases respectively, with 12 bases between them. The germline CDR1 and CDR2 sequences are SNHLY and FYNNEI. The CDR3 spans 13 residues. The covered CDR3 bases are TGTGCCAGCCTAGGAGGATGGGGAAACACC. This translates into CASLGGWGNT. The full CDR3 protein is CASLGGWGNTIYF.

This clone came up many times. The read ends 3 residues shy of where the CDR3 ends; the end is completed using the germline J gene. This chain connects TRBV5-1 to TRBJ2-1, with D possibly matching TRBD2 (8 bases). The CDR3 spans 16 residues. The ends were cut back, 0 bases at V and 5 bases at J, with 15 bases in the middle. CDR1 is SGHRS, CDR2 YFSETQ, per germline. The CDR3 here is CASSLDGRGRDNEQFF. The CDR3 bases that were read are TGCGCCAGCAGCTTGGACGGGAGGGGGCGAGACAATGAG.

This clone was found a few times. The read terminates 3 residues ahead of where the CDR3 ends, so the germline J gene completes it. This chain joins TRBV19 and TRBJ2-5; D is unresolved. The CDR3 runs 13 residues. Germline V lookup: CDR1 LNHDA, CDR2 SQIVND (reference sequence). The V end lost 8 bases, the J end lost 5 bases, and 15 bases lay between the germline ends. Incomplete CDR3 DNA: TGTGCCAGTCCGCCCCCCAGTTGGGAGACC. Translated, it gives CASPPPSWET. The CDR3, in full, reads CASPPPSWETQYF.

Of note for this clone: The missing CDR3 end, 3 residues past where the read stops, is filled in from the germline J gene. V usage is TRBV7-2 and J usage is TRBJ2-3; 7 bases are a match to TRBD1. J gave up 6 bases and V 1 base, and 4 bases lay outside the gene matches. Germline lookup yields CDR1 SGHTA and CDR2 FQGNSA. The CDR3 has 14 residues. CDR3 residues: CASSLGQGWDTQYF. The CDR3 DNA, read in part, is TGTGCCAGCAGCTTAGGACAGGGCTGGGATACG. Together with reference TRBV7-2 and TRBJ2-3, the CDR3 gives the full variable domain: GAGVSQSPSNKVTEKGKDVELRCDPISGHTALYWYRQSLGQGLEFLIYFQGNSAPDKSGLPSDRFSAERTGGSVSTLTIQRTQQEDSAVYLCASSLGQGWDTQYFGPGTRLTVL.

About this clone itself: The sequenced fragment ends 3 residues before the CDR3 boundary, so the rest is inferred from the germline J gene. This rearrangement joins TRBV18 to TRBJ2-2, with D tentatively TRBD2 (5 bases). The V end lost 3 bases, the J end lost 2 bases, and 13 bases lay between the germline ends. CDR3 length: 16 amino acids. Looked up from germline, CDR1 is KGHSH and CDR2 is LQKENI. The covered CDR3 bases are TGTGCCAGCTCACCGAGACTACCAGATAACACCGGGGAG. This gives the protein CASSPRLPDNTGE. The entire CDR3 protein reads CASSPRLPDNTGELFF.

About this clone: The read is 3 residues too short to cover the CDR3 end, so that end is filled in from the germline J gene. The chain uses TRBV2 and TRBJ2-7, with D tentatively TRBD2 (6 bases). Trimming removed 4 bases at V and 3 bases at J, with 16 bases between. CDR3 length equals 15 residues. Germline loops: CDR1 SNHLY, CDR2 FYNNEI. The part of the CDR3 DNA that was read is TGTGCCAGCAGTGTGGGGGGACGGGCCGACTACGAG. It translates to CASSVGGRADYE. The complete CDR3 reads CASSVGGRADYEQYF.

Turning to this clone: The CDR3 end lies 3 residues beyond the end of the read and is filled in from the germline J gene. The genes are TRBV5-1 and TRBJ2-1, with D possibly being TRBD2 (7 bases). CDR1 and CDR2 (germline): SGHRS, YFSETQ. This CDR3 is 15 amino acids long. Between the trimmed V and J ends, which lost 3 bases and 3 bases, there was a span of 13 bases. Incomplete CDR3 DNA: TGCGCCAGCAGCTCGGAGGGGGGGGTCTACAATGAG. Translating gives CASSSEGGVYNE. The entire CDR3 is CASSSEGGVYNEQFF. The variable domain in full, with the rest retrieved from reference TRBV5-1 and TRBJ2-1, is KAGVTQTPRYLIKTRGQQVTLSCSPISGHRSVSWYQQTPGQGLQFLFEYFSETQRNKGNFPGRFSGRQFSNSRSEMNVSTLELGDSALYLCASSSEGGVYNEQFFGPGTRLTVL.

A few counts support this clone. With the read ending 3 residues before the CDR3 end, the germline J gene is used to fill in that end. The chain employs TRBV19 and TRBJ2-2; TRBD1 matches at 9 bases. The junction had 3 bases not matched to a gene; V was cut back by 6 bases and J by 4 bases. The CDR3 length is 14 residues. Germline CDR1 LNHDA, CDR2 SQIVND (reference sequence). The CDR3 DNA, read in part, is TGTGCCAGTAGGCGGGACAGGGCCACCGGGGAG. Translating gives CASRRDRATGE. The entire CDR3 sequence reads CASRRDRATGELFF.

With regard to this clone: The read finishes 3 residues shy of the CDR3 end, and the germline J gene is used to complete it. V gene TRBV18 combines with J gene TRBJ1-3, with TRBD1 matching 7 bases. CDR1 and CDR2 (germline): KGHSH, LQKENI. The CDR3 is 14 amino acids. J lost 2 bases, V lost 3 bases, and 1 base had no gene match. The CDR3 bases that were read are TGTGCCAGCTCACCCCAGGGGGCTGGAAACACC. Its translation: CASSPQGAGNT. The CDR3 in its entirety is CASSPQGAGNTIYF.

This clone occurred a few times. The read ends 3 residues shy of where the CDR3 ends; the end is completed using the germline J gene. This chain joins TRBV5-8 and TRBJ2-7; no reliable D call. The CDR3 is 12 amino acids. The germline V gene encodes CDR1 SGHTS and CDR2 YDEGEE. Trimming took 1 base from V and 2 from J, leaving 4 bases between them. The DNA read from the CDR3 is TGTGCCAGCAGCTTGCAGGCCTACGAG. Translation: CASSLQAYE. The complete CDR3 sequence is CASSLQAYEQYF.

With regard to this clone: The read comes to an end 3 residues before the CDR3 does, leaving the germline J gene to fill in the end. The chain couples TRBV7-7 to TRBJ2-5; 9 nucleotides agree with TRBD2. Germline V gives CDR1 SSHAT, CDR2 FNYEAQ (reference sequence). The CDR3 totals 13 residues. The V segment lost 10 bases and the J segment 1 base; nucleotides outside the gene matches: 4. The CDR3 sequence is CAISGGVQETQYF. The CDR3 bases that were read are TGTGCCATTAGCGGGGGAGTCCAAGAGACC.

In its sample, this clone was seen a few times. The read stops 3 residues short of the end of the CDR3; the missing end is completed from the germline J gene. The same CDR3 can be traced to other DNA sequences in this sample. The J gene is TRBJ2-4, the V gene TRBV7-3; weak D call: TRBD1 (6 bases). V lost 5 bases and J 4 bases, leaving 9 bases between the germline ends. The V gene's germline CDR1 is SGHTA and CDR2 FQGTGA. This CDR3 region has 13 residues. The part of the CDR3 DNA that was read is TGTGCCAGCAGCCTCGGACAGAAAAACATT. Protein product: CASSLGQKNI. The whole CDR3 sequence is CASSLGQKNIQYF.

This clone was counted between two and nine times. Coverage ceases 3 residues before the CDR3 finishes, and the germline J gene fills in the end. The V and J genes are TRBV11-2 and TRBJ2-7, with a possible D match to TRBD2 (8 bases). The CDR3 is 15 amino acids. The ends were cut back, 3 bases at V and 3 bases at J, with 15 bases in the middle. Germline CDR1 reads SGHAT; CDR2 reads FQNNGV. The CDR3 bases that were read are TGTGCCAGCAGCTTGGGACTAGGGGGCCTCTACGAG. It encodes CASSLGLGGLYE. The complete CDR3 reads CASSLGLGGLYEQYF.

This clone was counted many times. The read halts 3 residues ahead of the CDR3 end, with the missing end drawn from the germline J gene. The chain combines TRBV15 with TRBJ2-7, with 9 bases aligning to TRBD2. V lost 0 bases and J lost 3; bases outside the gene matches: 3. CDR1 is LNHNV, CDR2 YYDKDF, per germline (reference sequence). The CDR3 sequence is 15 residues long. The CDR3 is CATSRDPAGGYEQYF. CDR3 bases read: TGTGCCACCAGCAGAGACCCAGCGGGAGGCTACGAG.

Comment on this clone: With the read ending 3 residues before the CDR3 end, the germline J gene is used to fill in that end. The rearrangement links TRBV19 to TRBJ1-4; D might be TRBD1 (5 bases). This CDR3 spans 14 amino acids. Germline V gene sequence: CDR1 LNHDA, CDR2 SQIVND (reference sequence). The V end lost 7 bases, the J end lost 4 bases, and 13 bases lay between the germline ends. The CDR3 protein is CASTPTGDNEKLFF. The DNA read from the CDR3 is TGTGCCAGTACCCCCACAGGAGATAATGAAAAA.

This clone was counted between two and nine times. This chain's CDR3 is CASRRQNQPQHF. The part of the CDR3 DNA that was read is TGTGCCAGCAGGAGACAAAATCAGCCC. The chain carries TRBV6-2 or TRBV6-3 and TRBJ1-5, with D hard to call. The CDR3 end falls 3 residues outside the read, so it is completed with the germline J gene. V lost 6 bases, J lost 4 bases, and 7 bases lay in between. Germline V gene lookup returns CDR1 MNHEY and CDR2 SVGEGT. The CDR3 consists of 12 residues.

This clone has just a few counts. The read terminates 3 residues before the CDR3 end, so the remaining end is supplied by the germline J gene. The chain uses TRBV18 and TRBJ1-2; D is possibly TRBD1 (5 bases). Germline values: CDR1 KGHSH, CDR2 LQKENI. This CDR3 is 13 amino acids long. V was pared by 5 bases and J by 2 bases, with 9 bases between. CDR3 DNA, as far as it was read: TGTGCCAGCTCAGGGGCCCTGAACTATGGC. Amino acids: CASSGALNYG. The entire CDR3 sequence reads CASSGALNYGYTF.

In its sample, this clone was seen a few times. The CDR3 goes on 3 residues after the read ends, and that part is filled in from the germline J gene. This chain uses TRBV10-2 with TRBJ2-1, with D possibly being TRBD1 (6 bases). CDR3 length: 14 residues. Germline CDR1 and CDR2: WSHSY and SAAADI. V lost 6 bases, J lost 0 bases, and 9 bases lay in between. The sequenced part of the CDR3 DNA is TGCGCCAGCAGCGACAGGAACTCCTACAATGAG. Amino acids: CASSDRNSYNE. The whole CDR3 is CASSDRNSYNEQFF.

CDR3 DNA (partial): TGTGCCAGCAGCATCAGCGGGGGGGCCGCCGGGGAG. It is translated as CASSISGGAAGE. The full-length CDR3 reads as CASSISGGAAGELFF. The V and J genes are TRBV7-9 and TRBJ2-2; 10 bases match TRBD2. From the germline J gene comes the end of the CDR3, since the read stops 3 residues before it. Unmatched junction bases numbered 6, after V lost 5 bases and J lost 6 bases. Germline CDR1 and CDR2: SEHNR and FQNEAQ (reference sequence). The CDR3 is made up of 15 amino acids. The variable domain in full, completed from reference TRBV7-9 and TRBJ2-2, reads DTGVSQNPRHKITKRGQNVTFRCDPISEHNRLYWYRQTLGQGPEFLTYFQNEAQLEKSRLLSDRFSAERPKGSFSTLEIQRTEQGDSAMYLCASSISGGAAGELFFGEGSRLTVL.

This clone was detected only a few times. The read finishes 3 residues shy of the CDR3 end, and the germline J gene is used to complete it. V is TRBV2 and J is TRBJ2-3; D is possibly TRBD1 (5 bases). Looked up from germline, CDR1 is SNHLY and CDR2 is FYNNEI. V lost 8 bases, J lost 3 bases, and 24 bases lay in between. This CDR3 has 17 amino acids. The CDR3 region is CASLDIGILRGTDTQYF. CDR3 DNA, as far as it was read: TGTGCCAGCTTGGACATCGGAATTCTTAGGGGTACAGATACG.

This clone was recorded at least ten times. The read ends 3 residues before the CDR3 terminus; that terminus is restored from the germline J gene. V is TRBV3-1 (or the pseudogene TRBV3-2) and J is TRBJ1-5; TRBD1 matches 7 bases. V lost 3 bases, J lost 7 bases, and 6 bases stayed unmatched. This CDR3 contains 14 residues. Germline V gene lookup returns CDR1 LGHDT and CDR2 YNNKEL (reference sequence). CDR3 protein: CASSHEGGGQPQHF. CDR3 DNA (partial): TGTGCCAGCAGCCATGAAGGGGGCGGACAGCCC.

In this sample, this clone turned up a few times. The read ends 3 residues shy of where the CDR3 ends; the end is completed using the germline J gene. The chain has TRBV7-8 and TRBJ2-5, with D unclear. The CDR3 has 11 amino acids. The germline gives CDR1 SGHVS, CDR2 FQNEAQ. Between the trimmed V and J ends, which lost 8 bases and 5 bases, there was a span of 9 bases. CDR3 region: CASAVGETQYF. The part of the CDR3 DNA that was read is TGTGCCAGCGCCGTCGGGGAGACC.